The TCR beta chain under discussion was sequenced for a study of T cell responses to AZD1222 COVID-19 vaccine. V lost 0 bases and J lost 5, with 17 bases in between. Per the germline V gene, CDR1 is SGHRS and CDR2 is YFSETQ. The CDR3 consists of 16 residues. The repertoire was sequenced with immunoSEQ multiplex PCR; TCRdb's copy has only in-frame clones and lacks some. The sample comprises 70,000 to 85,000 clones, 75% to 90% of which are singletons, and 2.5% rests with the top ten. The rearrangement links TRBV5-1 to TRBJ1-1, with D uncertain. The sample consisted of peripheral blood, taken on day 0 of AZD1222 vaccination. The clonotype originates from an adult in good health. CDR3 sequence reads: CASSLAPNMVDTEAFF. For the CDR3, the DNA is TGCGCCAGCAGCTTGGCCCCTAACATGGTGGATACTGAAGCTTTCTTT. The whole variable domain, filled in from reference TRBV5-1 and TRBJ1-1, reads KAGVTQTPRYLIKTRGQQVTLSCSPISGHRSVSWYQQTPGQGLQFLFEYFSETQRNKGNFPGRFSGRQFSNSRSEMNVSTLELGDSALYLCASSLAPNMVDTEAFFGQGTRLTVV.